Presented here are 5 T cell receptor beta chains from one specimen sequenced in a study of T cell responses to AZD1222 COVID-19 vaccine. Data came from immunoSEQ multiplex PCR; TCRdb stores just in-frame clones and leaves some out. The data contain some 120,000 clones, around 89% of them singletons. This sample comprised peripheral blood, obtained on day 0 of MenACWY control vaccination. The receptors here all came from an adult in good health.

The chain carries TRBV27 and TRBJ2-3; TRBD1 might be the D (6 bases). Trimming cost V 1 base and J 4 bases, with 24 bases left between them. The length of the CDR3 is 19 residues. Germline V CDR1 and CDR2: MNHEY, SMNVEV (reference sequence). The CDR3, as DNA: TGTGCCAGCAGTTTATGGTGGGACACCGGGGATCCTGGTGCAGATACGCAGTATTTT. This sequence encodes CASSLWWDTGDPGADTQYF.

Note on this clone: Other DNA sequences of this sample code for an identical CDR3. The rearrangement uses TRBV5-1 and TRBJ2-3; no clear D gene. The ends were cut back, 0 bases at V and 0 bases at J, with 5 bases in the middle. Germline CDR1 reads SGHRS; CDR2 reads YFSETQ. CDR3 length: 14 amino acids. The CDR3 protein is CASSLEGSTDTQYF. Here the CDR3 DNA reads TGCGCCAGCAGCTTGGAAGGTAGCACAGATACGCAGTATTTT.

The chain links TRBV3-1 (or the pseudogene TRBV3-2) to TRBJ1-1, with D unclear. Trimming pared 1 base from V and 1 base from J, leaving 10 bases between. Germline loops: CDR1 LGHDT, CDR2 YNNKEL (reference sequence). The CDR3 is 15 amino acids. CDR3 in amino acids: CASSQVGIGNTEAFF. DNA of the CDR3: TGTGCCAGCAGCCAAGTTGGCATAGGGAACACTGAAGCTTTCTTT.

This sequence joins TRBV18 and TRBJ2-1; 7 nucleotides line up with TRBD1. J was trimmed by 6 bases and V by 3 bases; bases with no gene match: 11. The CDR3 runs 16 residues. The germline V gene has CDR1 KGHSH and CDR2 LQKENI. In nucleotides, the CDR3 is TGTGCCAGCTCACCTACCAGACAGGGAATCCGCAATGAGCAGTTCTTC. This codes for CASSPTRQGIRNEQFF. The whole variable domain, filled in from reference TRBV18 and TRBJ2-1, reads NAGVMQNPRHLVRRRGQEARLRCSPMKGHSHVYWYRQLPEEGLKFMVYLQKENIIDESGMPKERFSAEFPKEGPSILRIQQVVRGDSAAYFCASSPTRQGIRNEQFFGPGTRLTVL.

The rearrangement joins TRBV12-3 or TRBV12-4 to TRBJ1-1; D unclear. The CDR3 runs 13 residues. V shed 3 bases and J shed 1 base, with 6 bases lying between them. Written as DNA, the CDR3 is TGTGCCAGCAGTTTTTCCACGAACACTGAAGCTTTCTTT. Translated, it gives CASSFSTNTEAFF.